This T cell receptor beta chain appears in the sequencing data of a study of identifying expanded T cells in peripheral blood. During the collection period, no donor immune events like infections were recorded. V was trimmed by 6 bases and J by 3 bases, leaving 4 bases between them. Germline CDR1 MNHEY, CDR2 SVGAGI. The CDR3 length is 11 residues. The protocol was immunoSEQ multiplex PCR, while the TCRdb copy is restricted to in-frame clones and leaves out a portion. Seen here are some 130,000 clones, 70% to 90% observed once, and the top ten hold about 8%. The V gene is TRBV6-5, the J gene TRBJ2-3; no clear D gene. This receptor was identified in a person aged 18 to 75 in good health. Source material: blood. CDR3 coding DNA: TGTGCCAGCAGCCAGACAGATACGCAGTATTTT. Amino acid sequence: CASSQTDTQYF.